The 5 T cell receptor beta chains in this list originate from one sample, sequenced in a study of T cell responses to AZD1222 COVID-19 vaccine. Method: immunoSEQ multiplex PCR; TCRdb's copy keeps in-frame clones and lacks some. The sample has over 100,000 clones; more than 85% are singletons. The sequencing used peripheral blood, collected on day 0 of AZD1222 vaccination. These TCRs come from an adult in good health.

The chain has TRBV6-2 or TRBV6-3 and TRBJ2-7, with TRBD2 matching over 8 bases. After removal of 2 bases from V and 3 bases from J, the junction contained 3 bases not matched to a gene. In germline, CDR1 is MNHEY, CDR2 SVGEGT. The CDR3 sequence is 14 residues long. Here the CDR3 reads CASSYSGRGYEQYF. DNA for the CDR3: TGTGCCAGCAGTTACAGCGGGAGAGGCTACGAGCAGTACTTC.

V is TRBV19 and J is TRBJ1-2; D unresolved. The CDR3 covers 14 residues. Germline CDR1 reads LNHDA; CDR2 reads SQIVND (reference sequence). Trimming pared 6 bases from V and 4 bases from J, leaving 15 bases between. The CDR3 loop is CASRELGQFYGYTF. CDR3 coding DNA: TGTGCCAGTAGGGAATTGGGCCAATTCTATGGCTACACCTTC. The variable domain in full, with the rest retrieved from reference TRBV19 and TRBJ1-2, is DGGITQSPKYLFRKEGQNVTLSCEQNLNHDAMYWYRQDPGQGLRLIYYSQIVNDFQKGDIAEGYSVSREKKESFPLTVTSAQKNPTAFYLCASRELGQFYGYTFGSGTRLTVV.

The rearrangement uses TRBV4-2 and TRBJ1-2; unclear D gene. The CDR3 is 11 amino acids. The germline CDR1 and CDR2 sequences are LGHNA and YNFKEQ. V lost 0 bases, J lost 5 bases, and 1 base lay in between. The CDR3 spells CASSQEYGYTF. In DNA, the CDR3 is TGTGCCAGCAGCCAAGAGTATGGCTACACCTTC.

The count of this clone is one. The rearrangement links TRBV19 to TRBJ1-1, with D tentatively TRBD1 (6 bases). The CDR3 totals 13 residues. CDR1 is LNHDA, CDR2 SQIVND, per germline (reference sequence). Trimming cost V 6 bases and J 1 base, with 9 bases left between them. The DNA of the CDR3 is TGTGCCAGTAGACCGACAGGGAACACTGAAGCTTTCTTT. Translating gives CASRPTGNTEAFF. Supplemented by reference TRBV19 and TRBJ1-1, the full variable domain reads DGGITQSPKYLFRKEGQNVTLSCEQNLNHDAMYWYRQDPGQGLRLIYYSQIVNDFQKGDIAEGYSVSREKKESFPLTVTSAQKNPTAFYLCASRPTGNTEAFFGQGTRLTVV.

This chain uses TRBV7-9 with TRBJ1-5, with D uncertain. V was trimmed by 5 bases and J by 3 bases, leaving 5 bases between them. Per the germline V gene, CDR1 is SEHNR and CDR2 is FQNEAQ (reference sequence). This CDR3 comprises 12 residues. CDR3 loop: CASSLINQPQHF. The CDR3 bases are TGTGCCAGCAGCCTCATCAATCAGCCCCAGCATTTT.